This TCR beta chain originates from a study of T cells after yellow fever vaccination. Trimming took off 3 bases at V and 2 bases at J, with 10 bases between the two ends. Looked up from germline, CDR1 is SEHNR and CDR2 is FQNEAQ (reference sequence). CDR3 length: 14 residues. TCRdb itself ran the 5' RACE reads through MiXCR, one entry per CDR3 protein. The profile shows roughly 310,000 distinct CDR3 sequences, 8.7% of them singletons. The sequence derives from a man between 18 and 35 years old who received the YFV17D yellow fever vaccine. The V and J genes are TRBV7-9 and TRBJ1-1; unclear D gene. Sample: PBMCs, taken on the day of the first yellow fever vaccination. The CDR3 protein is CASSFGQQNTEAFF. CDR3 sequence (DNA): TGTGCCAGCAGCTTCGGTCAGCAAAACACTGAAGCTTTCTTT.